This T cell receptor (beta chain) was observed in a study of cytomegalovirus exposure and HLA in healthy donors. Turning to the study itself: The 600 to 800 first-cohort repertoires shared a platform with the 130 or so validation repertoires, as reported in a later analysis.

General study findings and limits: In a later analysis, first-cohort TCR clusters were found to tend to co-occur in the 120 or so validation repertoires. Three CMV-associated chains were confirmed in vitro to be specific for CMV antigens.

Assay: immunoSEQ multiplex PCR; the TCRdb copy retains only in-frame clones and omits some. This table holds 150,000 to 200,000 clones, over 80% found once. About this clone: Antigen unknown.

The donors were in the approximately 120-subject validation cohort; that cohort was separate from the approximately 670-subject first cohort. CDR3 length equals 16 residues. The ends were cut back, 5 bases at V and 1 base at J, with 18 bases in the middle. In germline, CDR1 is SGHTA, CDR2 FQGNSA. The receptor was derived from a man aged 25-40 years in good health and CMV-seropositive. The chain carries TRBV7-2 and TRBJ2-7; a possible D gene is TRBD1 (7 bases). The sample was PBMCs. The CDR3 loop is CASSANVPGGSYEQYF. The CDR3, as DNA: TGTGCCAGCAGCGCCAACGTCCCAGGGGGGTCCTACGAGCAGTACTTC.